These 25 T cell receptor beta chains share one sample of origin, sequenced in a study of molecular identifiers for immune sequencing clone quantification. MiXCR, run by TCRdb on the PCR reads, gives a single entry per CDR3 protein. The sample lists approximately 550,000 distinct CDR3 sequences, 20% to 25% occurring once. The material sequenced was naive CD8+ T cells from blood, with Jurkat cell RNA spiked in. Subset here: FACS-sorted CD8+CD4-CCR7+CD45RA+ naive T cells. These receptors were obtained from a human donor in good health. Some libraries in this study had Jurkat cell RNA spiked in.

In its sample, this clonotype was seen many times. CDR3 sequence (DNA): TGCAGTGCTAGAGATCTGTCCGCGGAAAGGGAGCAGTACTTC. As protein: CSARDLSAEREQYF. The rearrangement uses TRBV20-1 and TRBJ2-7; D uncertain. V was clipped by 0 bases and J by 7 bases, with 16 bases between them. The CDR3 is made up of 14 amino acids. The germline gives CDR1 DFQATT, CDR2 SNEGSKA (reference sequence).

J is TRBJ2-1 and V is TRBV7-9; 8 bases agree with TRBD1. Germline values: CDR1 SEHNR, CDR2 FQNEAQ (reference sequence). V shed 5 bases, J shed 3 bases, and the junction held 6 bases outside the gene matches. The CDR3 consists of 15 residues. Here the CDR3 DNA reads TGTGCCAGCAGCCCGGGACAGGAGTTCTACAATGAGCAGTTCTTC. Translated: CASSPGQEFYNEQFF.

With respect to this clonotype: The CDR3 does not close with the conserved phenylalanine or tryptophan, likely indicating a read error. V is TRBV20-1 and J is TRBJ1-4; D remains unclear. The germline gives CDR1 DFQATT, CDR2 SNEGSKA (reference sequence). This CDR3 has 15 amino acids. Written as DNA, the CDR3 is TGCAGCGCTAGAGCTACCCTCGCGAGTAATGAAAAACTGTTTCTT. This sequence encodes CSARATLASNEKLFL.

This clonotype was observed many times. The chain links TRBV19 to TRBJ2-7; D gene uncertain. CDR1 LNHDA and CDR2 SQIVND come from the germline V gene (reference sequence). This CDR3 contains 14 residues. V was trimmed by 3 bases and J by 1 base, leaving 10 bases between them. For the CDR3, the DNA is TGTGCCAGTAGTATTGTATCCGGGTCCTACGAGCAGTACTTC. Translation: CASSIVSGSYEQYF.

In the case of this clonotype: Since a much larger clone is just one base distant, this may be a read error. This chain links TRBV4-3 with TRBJ1-4; D possibly corresponds to TRBD1 (6 bases). Germline V gene sequence: CDR1 LGHNA, CDR2 YSLEER. This CDR3 has 16 residues. In nucleotides, the CDR3 is TGCGCCAGCAGCCAAGACAGGGGCCCCTCAACTGAAAAACCGTTTTTT. Translation: CASSQDRGPSTEKPFF.

Details on this clonotype: Being one base from a much bigger clone, this may be a read error. The chain employs TRBV10-3 and TRBJ1-5; D remains ambiguous. The V gene's germline CDR1 is ENHRY and CDR2 SYGVKD. This CDR3 has 15 amino acids. The CDR3 DNA follows: TGTGCCATCAGTGAGGGGAGTTATAGCAGTCAGCCCCAGCATTTT. It yields the protein CAISEGSYSSQPQHF.

With respect to this clonotype: Being one base from a much bigger clone, this may be a read error. The rearrangement uses TRBV20-1 and TRBJ2-3; TRBD2 aligns across 10 bases. The CDR3 has 14 residues. With V trimmed by 5 bases and J by 0 bases, 2 bases remained unmatched. From germline, CDR1 is DFQATT and CDR2 SNEGSKA (reference sequence). The CDR3 spells CSAGTSASTDTQYF. For the CDR3, the DNA is TGCAGTGCTGGGACTAGCGCTAGCACAGATACGCAGTATTTT.

The chain joins TRBV20-1 to TRBJ2-3; TRBD2 aligns across 9 bases. Looked up from germline, CDR1 is DFQATT and CDR2 is SNEGSKA (reference sequence). Trimming cost V 0 bases and J 2 bases; bases outside gene matches: 12. The CDR3 length is 18 residues. CDR3 amino acids: CSARDLFSPSGDTDTQYF. Here the CDR3 DNA reads TGCAGTGCTAGAGATCTCTTTTCCCCTAGCGGGGACACAGATACGCAGTATTTT.

The table lists this clonotype with many counts. This chain connects TRBV10-3 to TRBJ1-1; 9 bases line up with TRBD1. The CDR3 is made up of 15 amino acids. In germline, CDR1 is ENHRY, CDR2 SYGVKD. The trim removed 3 bases at V and 1 base at J, leaving 3 bases unmatched. The CDR3 spells CAISETGGSNTEAFF. For the CDR3, the DNA is TGTGCCATCAGTGAAACAGGGGGCTCGAACACTGAAGCTTTCTTT.

As to this clonotype: This sequence may be a read error, since a much larger clone differs from it by one base. This chain uses TRBV7-9 with TRBJ2-7, with a possible D match to TRBD1 (5 bases). The V end lost 4 bases, the J end lost 5 bases, and 18 bases lay between the germline ends. The CDR3 runs to 15 residues. CDR1 SEHNR and CDR2 FQNEAQ come from the germline V gene (reference sequence). In DNA form, the CDR3 reads TGTGCCAGCAGCTATGATGTTGGGGCCGCGCACGAGCAGTACTTC. Protein product: CASSYDVGAAHEQYF.

In its sample, this clonotype was seen many times. The V call is TRBV7-8, the J call TRBJ2-1; 7 bases are a match to TRBD1. The CDR3 length is 14 residues. V gave up 5 bases and J gave up 5 bases; unmatched junction bases: 6. Germline CDR1 and CDR2: SGHVS and FQNEAQ. CDR3 residues: CASSPGQLDNEQFF. In nucleotides, the CDR3 is TGTGCCAGCAGCCCGGGACAGCTCGACAATGAGCAGTTCTTC.

Of note for this clonotype: This clone may be a read error of a much larger clone one base away. The chain carries TRBV6-2 or TRBV6-3 and TRBJ2-3; D is ambiguous. The CDR3 extends over 15 amino acids. The germline CDR1 and CDR2 sequences are MNHEY and SVGEGT. With 8 bases removed from V and 4 bases from J, the gap between germline ends came to 19 bases. DNA of the CDR3: TGTGCCAGCGGTATGCAGCGAGTGGGCGCAGATACGCAGTATTTT. This encodes CASGMQRVGADTQYF.

In this sample, this clonotype turned up many times. This chain joins TRBV29-1 and TRBJ1-2; 7 nucleotides agree with TRBD1. This CDR3 is 14 amino acids long. From germline, CDR1 is SQVTM and CDR2 ANQGSEA. After removal of 5 bases from V and 0 bases from J, the junction contained 6 bases not matched to a gene. The CDR3 region is CSVSGTVANYGYTF. The CDR3 nucleotides are TGCAGCGTTTCAGGGACAGTGGCTAACTATGGCTACACCTTC.

In regard to this clonotype: Possible read error: a much larger clone is one base away. In nucleotides, the CDR3 is TGTGCCAGCAGTTTAATCGGAGGGAACTGTGGCTACACCTTC. Its translation is CASSLIGGNCGYTF. J is TRBJ1-2 and V is TRBV28, with D uncertain. Germline V gene sequence: CDR1 MDHEN, CDR2 SYDVKM. The CDR3 length is 14 residues.

About this clonotype: One junction end disagrees with the germline gene, perhaps due to a read error. The CDR3, as DNA: TGTGCCAGCAGCGGGGACAGGGGAAATGAACAGTTCTTC. Its protein is CASSGDRGNEQFF. This chain links TRBV12-3 or TRBV12-4 with TRBJ2-1; the match to TRBD1 covers 10 bases. The CDR3 runs to 13 residues.

Details on this clonotype: A much larger clonotype is one base distant, so this may be a read error. The gene calls are TRBV5-1 and TRBJ2-1; the D is unclear. Germline CDR1 and CDR2: SGHRS and YFSETQ. This CDR3 has 13 residues. V lost 1 base and J lost 4, with 6 bases in between. The CDR3 loop is CASSLTQYNEQFF. CDR3 nucleotide sequence: TGCGCCAGCAGCTTGACCCAGTACAATGAGCAGTTCTTC.

V gene TRBV6-2 or TRBV6-3 combines with J gene TRBJ2-2, with D hard to call. Between the trimmed V and J ends, which lost 3 bases and 0 bases, there was a span of 8 bases. This CDR3 spans 15 amino acids. CDR1 and CDR2 (germline): MNHEY, SVGEGT. The CDR3 is CASSYSHTNTGELFF. The CDR3 region has the DNA TGTGCCAGCAGTTATAGTCATACGAACACCGGGGAGCTGTTTTTT.

In this sample, this clonotype turned up many times. V and J are TRBV4-1 and TRBJ1-1; D not certain. Germline CDR1 MGHRA, CDR2 YSYEKL. The CDR3 length is 13 residues. V was cut by 2 bases and J by 4 bases, with 8 bases left in between. CDR3 bases: TGCGCCAGCAGCCAATGGGGAGGCACTGAAGCTTTCTTT. Its protein product is CASSQWGGTEAFF.

Details on this clonotype: A much larger clone differs by one base, so this may be a read error. The chain couples TRBV9 to TRBJ1-1; D gene uncertain. The CDR3 is 15 residues long. Germline V gene data show CDR1 as SGDLS and CDR2 as YYNGEE. V lost 3 bases, J lost 1 base, and 13 bases lay in between. The CDR3 DNA reads as TGTGCCAGCAGCGAATTTCAGATCAGGAACACTGAAGCTTTCTTT. It is translated as CASSEFQIRNTEAFF.

A few counts support this clonotype. The chain recombines TRBV6-2 or TRBV6-3 with TRBJ2-5; D gene unclear. Germline V gene sequence: CDR1 MNHEY, CDR2 SVGEGT. This CDR3 has 14 amino acids. Trimming pared 5 bases from V and 4 bases from J, leaving 14 bases between. The CDR3 loop is CASSTLGPLETQYF. The DNA of the CDR3 is TGTGCCAGCAGTACCCTCGGACCGTTAGAGACCCAGTACTTC.

As to this clonotype: Since a much larger clone is just one base distant, this may be a read error. V gene TRBV15 combines with J gene TRBJ1-5; D unresolved. This CDR3 is built from 13 residues. Looked up from germline, CDR1 is LNHNV and CDR2 is YYDKDF (reference sequence). CDR3 DNA: TGTGCCACCAGCGGAACGGTTCATCAGTCCCAGCATTTT. It encodes CATSGTVHQSQHF.

This clonotype has a count of ten or more. The gene calls are TRBV6-6 and TRBJ1-5; D is perhaps TRBD1 (5 bases). V lost 6 bases to trimming and J lost 6 bases, with 18 bases between them. The CDR3 length is 15 residues. The germline CDR1 and CDR2 sequences are MNHNY and SVGAGI (reference sequence). The CDR3, as DNA: TGTGCCAGCAGAGTTACTGCTGGGGGAGGTCAGCCCCAGCATTTT. Translated, it gives CASRVTAGGGQPQHF.

This rearrangement joins TRBV19 to TRBJ2-3, with D uncertain. V dropped 3 bases and J dropped 4 bases, with 17 bases sitting between them. The germline CDR1 and CDR2 sequences are LNHDA and SQIVND (reference sequence). The CDR3 length is 16 residues. The CDR3 loop reads CASSIDSDPKPDTQYF. Here the CDR3 DNA reads TGTGCCAGTAGTATCGACTCCGATCCTAAGCCAGATACGCAGTATTTT.

The V gene is TRBV4-3, the J gene TRBJ1-5; tentatively, D is TRBD1 (6 bases). Germline V CDR1 and CDR2: LGHNA, YSLEER. The CDR3 sequence is 15 residues long. V shed 3 bases and J shed 5 bases, with 14 bases lying between them. The CDR3 here is CASSHEFGQYQPQHF. For the CDR3, the DNA is TGCGCCAGCAGCCATGAATTTGGACAGTATCAGCCCCAGCATTTT.

Notes on this clonotype: A much larger clone differs by one base, so this may be a read error. The chain carries TRBV9 and TRBJ1-1; D unclear. V lost 3 bases and J lost 1, with 7 bases in between. Germline lookup yields CDR1 SGDLS and CDR2 YYNGEE. The CDR3 consists of 13 residues. This CDR3 is CASSAYENTEAFF. CDR3 sequence (DNA): TGTGCCAGCAGCGCCTACGAGAACACTGAAGCTTTCTTT.